This is a list of T cell receptor beta chains from one sample in a study of shared clonotypes between healthy human individuals. Sequencing used immunoSEQ multiplex PCR; TCRdb keeps in-frame clones, though not all of them. Of about 2 million clones in the sample, about 95% were seen once. The sequencing input was naive CD4+ T cells sorted from blood. The receptors stem from a man aged 18 to 29 in good health. The CDR3 runs from the conserved cysteine through the conserved F or W. The D gene is left open where the match is weak. Only some rows state a clone size, as once, few, many or a class for expanded clones.

j_call,v_call,clone_size,d_call,cdr3_nt,cdr3_aa
TRBJ2-7,TRBV6-6,once,TRBD2,TGTGCCAGCAGGTATCTGGGAGGGGTGAACGAGCAGTACTTC,CASRYLGGVNEQYF
TRBJ1-4,TRBV28,NA,TRBD1,TGTGCCAGCAGTCCTCCGGGACAGATGAAACTAACTAATGAAAAACTGTTTTTT,CASSPPGQMKLTNEKLFF
TRBJ2-1,TRBV7-9,NA,NA,TGTGCCAGCGTCTCGGCGGGAAGCTCCTACAATGAGCAGTTCTTC,CASVSAGSSYNEQFF
TRBJ2-2,TRBV5-8,NA,TRBD2,TGTGCCAGCAGCTCAAGGACTAGCGGTCGTGCCACCGGGGAGCTGTTTTTT,CASSSRTSGRATGELFF
TRBJ1-5,TRBV27,once,NA,TGTGCCAGCGGGCGGGACGACCAATATCGGGCCCAGCATTTT,CASGRDDQYRAQHF
TRBJ1-1,TRBV6-5,NA,NA,TGTGCCAGCAGTTACCGACCGGGAGGGAACACTGAAGCTTTCTTT,CASSYRPGGNTEAFF
TRBJ1-2,TRBV10-3,NA,NA,TGTGCCATCAGAGTGGGGGCTAACTATGGCTACACCTTC,CAIRVGANYGYTF
TRBJ1-3,TRBV5-1,NA,TRBD1,TGCGCCAGCAGCGCCTCCGGACAGGGGGCAGCGGGAAACACCATATATTTT,CASSASGQGAAGNTIYF
TRBJ2-3,TRBV5-4,NA,NA,TGTGCCAGCAGCCCTAGCACAGATACGCAGTATTTT,CASSPSTDTQYF
TRBJ2-3,TRBV29-1,NA,NA,TGCAGCGTTGATGCGGGGTGGACAGATACGCAGTATTTT,CSVDAGWTDTQYF
TRBJ1-5,TRBV6-5,once,TRBD1,TGTGCCAGCAGTTCCGAACCCGTGCGGACAGGGGATCCCCAGCATTTT,CASSSEPVRTGDPQHF
TRBJ1-5,TRBV6-6,NA,TRBD1,TGTGCCAGCAGTTCGACAGGGGCCTATAGCAATCAGCCCCAGCATTTT,CASSSTGAYSNQPQHF
TRBJ1-4,TRBV7-9,once,NA,TGTGCCAGCAGCTTAACGGAACGGGAAAAACTGTTTTTT,CASSLTEREKLFF
TRBJ1-6,TRBV6-6,NA,NA,TGTGCCAGCAGTACGACAGACACCTATAATTCACCCCTCCACTTT,CASSTTDTYNSPLHF
TRBJ2-3,TRBV9,NA,NA,TGTGCCAGCAGCTCTCGGTCAGATACGCAGTATTTT,CASSSRSDTQYF
TRBJ2-5,TRBV11-2,NA,NA,TGTGCCAGCAGCTTCGAAGTCGGGACCCAGTACTTC,CASSFEVGTQYF
TRBJ2-5,TRBV7-2,NA,TRBD2,TGTGCCAGCGGTAGCGGGAGTGAGACCCAGTACTTC,CASGSGSETQYF
TRBJ2-7,TRBV6-6,NA,NA,TGTGCCAGCAGGAGGGACTCAGCCTACGAGCAGTACTTC,CASRRDSAYEQYF
TRBJ2-4,TRBV7-2,NA,TRBD1,TGTGCCAGCAGCCAAGCGTGGGGACAGCAAAACATTCAGTACTTC,CASSQAWGQQNIQYF
TRBJ2-7,TRBV18,NA,TRBD1,TGTGCCAGCTCACCCAGGGACAGAAGCTACGAGCAGTACTTC,CASSPRDRSYEQYF
TRBJ2-7,TRBV19,NA,TRBD2,TGTGCCAGTAGTACCCCTCTAGCGGGAGACTCCTACGAGCAGTACTTC,CASSTPLAGDSYEQYF
TRBJ2-7,TRBV9,NA,NA,TGTGCCAGCAGCGTGAGTAACCTAGCCAACTACGAGCAGTACTTC,CASSVSNLANYEQYF
TRBJ1-1,TRBV6-6,NA,NA,TGTGCCAGCAGTCACTTGGGGGGCGACACTGAAGCTTTCTTT,CASSHLGGDTEAFF
TRBJ2-3,TRBV18,NA,TRBD1,TGTGCCAGCTCACCTTCGGGACAGGGCGCAGATACGCAGTATTTT,CASSPSGQGADTQYF
TRBJ2-7,TRBV11-2,NA,TRBD2,TGTGCCAGCAGCTTATCTTCGGGAGGGCCAAGGGAGCAGTACTTC,CASSLSSGGPREQYF
TRBJ1-1,TRBV7-8,NA,NA,TGTGCCAGCAGCTTAGCACAGCTAAACACTGAAGCTTTCTTT,CASSLAQLNTEAFF
TRBJ2-4,TRBV2,once,NA,TGTGCCAGCACTGTTTCAGTGATTGACCTAGCCAAAAACATTCAGTACTTC,CASTVSVIDLAKNIQYF
TRBJ1-2,TRBV6-1,NA,NA,TGTGCCAGCAGTGAATGGGCAGAGGGGGGCTACACCTTC,CASSEWAEGGYTF
TRBJ2-2,TRBV6-6,NA,TRBD2,TGTGCCAGCAACCGACTGGGAGGGGTCGACACCGGGGAGCTGTTTTTT,CASNRLGGVDTGELFF
TRBJ2-5,TRBV11-2,once,NA,TGTGCCAGCGCGTGGGGGGTCCAGGTCCAAGAGACCCAGTACTTC,CASAWGVQVQETQYF
TRBJ2-1,TRBV7-2,NA,TRBD2,TGTGCCAGCAGCTTACAGCGGGGGGGCGTCAATGAGCAGTTCTTC,CASSLQRGGVNEQFF
TRBJ1-6,TRBV2,once,NA,TGTGCCAGCAGTGAAGTCGCACAGCGTAATTCACCCCTCCACTTT,CASSEVAQRNSPLHF
TRBJ1-5,TRBV7-2,NA,NA,TGTGCCAGCAGCTTAGGGGGGGGACTCAATCAGCCCCAGCATTTT,CASSLGGGLNQPQHF
TRBJ1-1,TRBV18,NA,TRBD1,TGTGCCAGCTCAGAGCAGGGGGCGCGAATGGTTGAAGCTTTCTTT,CASSEQGARMVEAFF
TRBJ2-7,TRBV7-2,NA,NA,TGTGCCAGCAGCCCTCGGGCAGTCGGCTCCTACGAGCAGTACTTC,CASSPRAVGSYEQYF
TRBJ1-2,TRBV23-1,once,NA,TGCGCCAGCAGTCAATCATCACAAGGGGGGCGAGCCTATGGCTACACCTTC,CASSQSSQGGRAYGYTF
TRBJ2-2,TRBV7-6,NA,NA,TGTGCCAGCAGAGAAGGGGGGGTGAACACCGGGGAGCTGTTTTTT,CASREGGVNTGELFF
TRBJ2-1,TRBV5-8,NA,NA,TGTGCCAGCAGCTTGTGGGGAAGGGGCTCGGATGAGCAGTTCTTC,CASSLWGRGSDEQFF
TRBJ2-1,TRBV7-2,NA,NA,TGTGCCAGCAGCTTTTTAGTGAGTGAGCAGTTCTTC,CASSFLVSEQFF
TRBJ2-2,TRBV19,NA,NA,TGTGCCAGTAGTGGATCTAGAGCCGGGGAGCTGTTTTTT,CASSGSRAGELFF
TRBJ2-3,TRBV2,NA,TRBD2,TGTGCCAGCAGTGATCCTAGCGGGTCATATACGCAGTATTTT,CASSDPSGSYTQYF
TRBJ2-3,TRBV5-1,NA,NA,TGCGCCAGCAGCCGCCGGGACCTGTCCACAGATACGCAGTATTTT,CASSRRDLSTDTQYF
TRBJ2-7,TRBV10-1,NA,NA,TGCGCCAGCAGTGACCCCGGGGGCGAGCAGTACTTC,CASSDPGGEQYF
TRBJ1-2,TRBV5-4,NA,NA,TGTGCCAGCACCTCGTCGGATGTTTATGGCTACACCTTC,CASTSSDVYGYTF
TRBJ1-5,TRBV19,NA,TRBD1,TGTGCCAGTAGTCCGGGCCTTGACAGGGTCGATCAGCCCCAGCATTTT,CASSPGLDRVDQPQHF
TRBJ2-5,TRBV7-9,NA,TRBD2,TGTGCCAGCAGCTTAGTCCTGACTAGCGGGGGGGCAGAGACCCAGTACTTC,CASSLVLTSGGAETQYF
TRBJ1-1,TRBV29-1,NA,NA,TGCAGCGTTGACCGGGGTTGGACTGAAGCTTTCTTT,CSVDRGWTEAFF
TRBJ1-1,TRBV4-1,NA,NA,TGCGCCAGCAGCCAAGATTATTCCCTAGTATCCACTGAAGCTTTCTTT,CASSQDYSLVSTEAFF
TRBJ2-3,TRBV10-3,few,TRBD2,TGTGCCATCAGTGAGGGACTAGCGGGAACAGATACGCAGTATTTT,CAISEGLAGTDTQYF
TRBJ2-1,TRBV7-2,NA,TRBD2,TGTGCCAGCACCCCCAGTAGCGGGAATGTTAATGAGCAGTTCTTC,CASTPSSGNVNEQFF